The clone carrying this TCR beta chain appeared many times. The target antigen is unknown. The data stem from a study of metastatic and nonmetastatic thyroid tumors. Turning to the study itself: The comparison covered peripheral blood and tumor or nodule tissue in malignant and benign thyroid patients.

The CDR3 loop spans 14 amino acids. Germline-derived CDR1 and CDR2 are GTSNPN and SVGIG (reference sequence). Trimming left V 0 bases short and J 7 bases short, with 13 bases between. Study results and limitations: In both blood and tumor samples, TCR beta diversity was reported significantly higher for malignant than benign nodules.

None of the patients had undergone any treatment ahead of thyroid surgery. MiXCR re-clonotyped the PCR reads for TCRdb. The sample holds just over 70,000 clones, more than 15% seen once. The sequenced material came from blood. This chain connects TRBV30 to TRBJ1-5; a weak D match, TRBD1 (6 bases). The sequence was collected from a female donor with papillary thyroid cancer or a benign thyroid nodule (not recorded which). Some clones in this sample may be carry-over from other donors' samples. The CDR3 sequence is CAWSVQGMRQPQHF. CDR3 sequence (DNA): TGTGCCTGGAGTGTACAGGGTATGAGGCAGCCCCAGCATTTT.